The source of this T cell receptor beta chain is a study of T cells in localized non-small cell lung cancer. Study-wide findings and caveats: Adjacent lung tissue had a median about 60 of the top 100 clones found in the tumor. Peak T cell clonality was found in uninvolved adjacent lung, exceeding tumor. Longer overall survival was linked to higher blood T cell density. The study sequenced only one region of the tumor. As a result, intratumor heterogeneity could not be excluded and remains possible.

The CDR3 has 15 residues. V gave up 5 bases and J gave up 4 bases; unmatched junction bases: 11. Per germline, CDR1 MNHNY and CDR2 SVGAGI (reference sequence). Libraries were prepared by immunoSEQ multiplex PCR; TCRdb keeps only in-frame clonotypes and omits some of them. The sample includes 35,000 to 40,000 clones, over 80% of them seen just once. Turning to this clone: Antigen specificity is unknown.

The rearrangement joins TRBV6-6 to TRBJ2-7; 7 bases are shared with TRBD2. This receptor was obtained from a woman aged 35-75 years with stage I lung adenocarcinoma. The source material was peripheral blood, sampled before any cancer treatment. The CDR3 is CASSRSPGLTYEQYF. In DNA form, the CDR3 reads TGTGCCAGCAGTCGAAGTCCGGGACTAACTTACGAGCAGTACTTC.